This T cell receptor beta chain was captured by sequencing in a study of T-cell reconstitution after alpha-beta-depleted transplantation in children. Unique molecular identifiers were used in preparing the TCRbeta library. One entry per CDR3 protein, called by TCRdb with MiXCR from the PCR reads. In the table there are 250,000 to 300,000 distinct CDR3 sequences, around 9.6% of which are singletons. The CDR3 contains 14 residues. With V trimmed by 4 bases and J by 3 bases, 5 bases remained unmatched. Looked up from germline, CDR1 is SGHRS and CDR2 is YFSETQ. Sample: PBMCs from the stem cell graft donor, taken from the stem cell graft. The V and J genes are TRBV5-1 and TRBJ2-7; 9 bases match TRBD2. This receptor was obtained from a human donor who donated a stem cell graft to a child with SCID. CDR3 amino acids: CASSVAGVNYEQYF. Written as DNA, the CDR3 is TGCGCCAGCAGCGTAGCGGGGGTGAACTACGAGCAGTACTTC.